These 13 T cell receptor beta chains were sequenced from one sample in a study of monozygotic twins with inflammatory bowel disease. Using the 5' RACE reads, TCRdb records one entry per CDR3 protein without DNA. Recorded for this sample: roughly 150,000 distinct CDR3 sequences. The sequenced sample was blood. These receptors were collected from a human donor with ulcerative colitis or Crohn's disease, or a healthy co-twin of an affected twin (not recorded which).

V is TRBV6-1 and J is TRBJ2-1; TCRdb reports TRBD1, a call that lacks DNA to check it against. Looked up from germline, CDR1 is MNHNS and CDR2 is SASEGT. This CDR3 comprises 14 residues. The CDR3 sequence is CASTAAGGHNEQFF.

The V call is TRBV20-1, the J call TRBJ2-7; the TRBD2 assignment by TCRdb is unverifiable without DNA. This CDR3 is built from 15 residues. Germline-derived CDR1 and CDR2 are DFQATT and SNEGSKA (reference sequence). Here the CDR3 reads CSASGLADTAYEQYF.

The chain couples TRBV7-2 to TRBJ2-7; the D call from TCRdb, TRBD1, cannot be confirmed without DNA. The germline V gene encodes CDR1 SGHTA and CDR2 FQGNSA. This CDR3 is built from 15 residues. CDR3 in amino acids: CASSFGTGGSYEQYF.

The J gene is TRBJ1-2, the V gene TRBV20-1. Germline V gives CDR1 DFQATT, CDR2 SNEGSKA (reference sequence). The CDR3 length is 13 residues. The CDR3 protein is CSASPRISHGYTF.

This chain connects TRBV27 to TRBJ2-1. This CDR3 comprises 15 residues. In germline, CDR1 is MNHEY, CDR2 SMNVEV (reference sequence). CDR3 loop: CASSLSRSSYNEQFF.

The V and J genes are TRBV5-1 and TRBJ1-1; the TCRdb call, TRBD1, lacks DNA for checking. There are 19 residues in the CDR3. The germline V gene has CDR1 SGHRS and CDR2 YFSETQ. This CDR3 is CASSLILLSGTNKNTEAFF.

The V call is TRBV5-1, the J call TRBJ2-7; as DNA is missing, the TRBD1 call by TCRdb cannot be tested. CDR3 length equals 16 residues. Looked up from germline, CDR1 is SGHRS and CDR2 is YFSETQ. CDR3 in amino acids: CASSYLSGASAYEQYF.

The rearrangement joins TRBV28 to TRBJ2-1; TCRdb selects TRBD1, and the lack of DNA leaves this call unchecked. This CDR3 has 15 residues. Germline CDR1 is MDHEN and CDR2 is SYDVKM. The CDR3 sequence is CASIPGGPLYNEQFF.

This chain joins TRBV7-2 and TRBJ2-3; the TCRdb call, TRBD2, lacks DNA for checking. Germline CDR1 and CDR2: SGHTA and FQGNSA. CDR3 length equals 15 residues. The CDR3: CASSQRGSSADTQYF.

The rearrangement joins TRBV7-9 to TRBJ2-1; without DNA, the TCRdb call of TRBD2 cannot be checked. Germline-derived CDR1 and CDR2 are SEHNR and FQNEAQ (reference sequence). The CDR3 has 16 amino acids. CDR3 loop: CASSPRVPQASNEQFF.

This chain joins TRBV27 and TRBJ1-6. The germline CDR1 and CDR2 sequences are MNHEY and SMNVEV (reference sequence). This CDR3 is 19 amino acids long. This CDR3 reads CASSLPPIGSSKDNSPLHF.

The V gene is TRBV3-1, the J gene TRBJ2-1; TCRdb outputs TRBD1, but without DNA this stays unchecked. CDR3 size: 15 residues. The germline CDR1 and CDR2 sequences are LGHDT and YNNKEL (reference sequence). CDR3 sequence: CASSRGQSPYNEQFF.

The rearrangement joins TRBV28 to TRBJ2-3; absent DNA, TCRdb's TRBD2 call cannot be checked. This CDR3 comprises 15 residues. Germline V CDR1 and CDR2: MDHEN, SYDVKM. The CDR3 spells CASSLSPGGVDTQYF.